This T cell receptor (beta chain) was obtained from a study of T-cell memory formation after mild COVID-19. For the study at large: Clusters were largely donor specific.

General study points: There was no confirmation that second-wave clones peaking on day 37 were SARS-CoV-2 specific. Shrinking CD4+ clones resided mostly in CM and EM, and CD8+ ones in EMRA. Day 15 to 85 contracting clones showed balanced CD4/CD8; day 15 to 37 expanders favored CD4+.

TCRdb itself ran the 5' RACE reads through MiXCR, one entry per CDR3 protein. The sample records some 300,000 distinct CDR3 sequences, roughly 19% being singletons. This clonotype was recorded a few times. Its antigen is currently unknown. The source material was PBMCs or a T cell subset sorted from them (not recorded which). This TCR derives from a man aged 18 to 30 who had mild COVID-19 (a few samples of this study predate the infection). Cell type and time point are not known.

CDR3 sequence: CASSEGDWANEQFF. In DNA, the CDR3 is TGTGCCAGCAGCGAGGGGGATTGGGCTAATGAGCAGTTCTTC. The J gene is TRBJ2-1, the V gene TRBV9; maybe TRBD1 (6 bases). The CDR3 totals 14 residues. The V end was cut by 3 bases, the J end by 7 bases, with 14 bases between. Germline CDR1 SGDLS, CDR2 YYNGEE.